Below, 32 T cell receptor beta chains from the same sample are listed, as sequenced in a study of T cell responses to AZD1222 COVID-19 vaccine. Clones were read by immunoSEQ multiplex PCR, and TCRdb kept only the in-frame ones, dropping some. In the table there are fewer than 300,000 clones, more than 85% of which are singletons. The sequenced sample was peripheral blood, obtained on day 0 of AZD1222 vaccination. Receptor source: an adult in good health.

The chain joins TRBV7-9 to TRBJ2-1; D ambiguous. Germline-derived CDR1 and CDR2 are SEHNR and FQNEAQ (reference sequence). The CDR3 has 14 amino acids. Trimming pared 5 bases from V and 1 base from J, leaving 9 bases between. The DNA for the CDR3 is TGTGCCAGCAGCGACGAAGGGTCCTACAATGAGCAGTTCTTC. It translates to CASSDEGSYNEQFF.

The chain recombines TRBV7-2 with TRBJ1-4, with D maybe TRBD1 (6 bases). The CDR3 has 12 residues. Trimming shortened V by 5 bases and J by 13 bases, and 14 bases separated the two germline ends. In germline, CDR1 is SGHTA, CDR2 FQGNSA. CDR3: CASSQGGGILFF. The CDR3 nucleotides read TGTGCCAGCAGCCAAGGGGGAGGGATACTGTTTTTT.

The chain employs TRBV19 and TRBJ1-2; unclear D gene. The CDR3 consists of 13 residues. CDR1 is LNHDA, CDR2 SQIVND, per germline (reference sequence). The V end lost 4 bases, the J end lost 1 base, and 7 bases lay between the germline ends. The CDR3 DNA follows: TGTGCCAGTAGTACTCAGGTTAACTATGGCTACACCTTC. Its protein product is CASSTQVNYGYTF.

The V and J genes are TRBV9 and TRBJ1-2; 9 bases map to TRBD1. Germline V gives CDR1 SGDLS, CDR2 YYNGEE. The CDR3 runs to 15 residues. The trim removed 2 bases at V and 2 bases at J, leaving 4 bases unmatched. The CDR3, as DNA: TGTGCCAGCAGCGTCCTGGACAGGGGAAACTATGGCTACACCTTC. The encoded protein is CASSVLDRGNYGYTF.

The DNA of the CDR3 is TGTGCCAGCAGCCAAGCAGAGTTTGTAAAGCAGTACTTC. Protein product: CASSQAEFVKQYF. The rearrangement joins TRBV14 to TRBJ2-7; D gene uncertain. The CDR3 spans 13 residues. In germline, CDR1 is SGHDN, CDR2 FVKESK. The germline V and J ends were trimmed by 1 base and 8 bases, with 12 bases remaining between them.

The J gene is TRBJ2-1, the V gene TRBV7-8; D not resolved. CDR1 is SGHVS and CDR2 is FQNEAQ in the germline V gene. The CDR3 runs to 13 residues. V was pared by 1 base and J by 4 bases, with 5 bases between. The CDR3 DNA sequence: TGTGCCAGCAGCTTAGGACTTTACAATGAGCAGTTCTTC. Translating gives CASSLGLYNEQFF.

The rearrangement joins TRBV5-4 to TRBJ2-3; D is unclear. This CDR3 has 15 residues. CDR1 is SGHNT, CDR2 YYREEE, per germline (reference sequence). Trimming cost V 4 bases and J 1 base, with 13 bases left between them. This chain's CDR3 is CASSAQVSGTDTQYF. The DNA for the CDR3 is TGTGCCAGCAGCGCCCAGGTGTCGGGCACAGATACGCAGTATTTT.

The rearrangement links TRBV28 to TRBJ2-7, with D possibly matching TRBD1 (5 bases). The CDR3 consists of 15 residues. Looked up from germline, CDR1 is MDHEN and CDR2 is SYDVKM. Between the trimmed V and J ends, which lost 7 bases and 0 bases, there was a span of 16 bases. The DNA for the CDR3 is TGTGCCAGCATAAAAGGGGCGGCTAGCTCCTACGAGCAGTACTTC. Translating it yields CASIKGAASSYEQYF.

The rearrangement uses TRBV9 and TRBJ1-2, with TRBD1 matching over 12 bases. The CDR3 is made up of 15 amino acids. J gave up 6 bases and V 3 bases, and 6 bases lay outside the gene matches. CDR1 is SGDLS and CDR2 is YYNGEE in the germline V gene. The CDR3 protein is CASSDPGQGANGYTF. CDR3 coding DNA: TGTGCCAGCAGCGACCCGGGACAGGGGGCCAATGGCTACACCTTC.

The sample holds a few counts of this clone. The chain is built from TRBV3-1 (or the pseudogene TRBV3-2) and TRBJ2-7, with 9 bases fitting TRBD1. The J segment lost 7 bases and the V segment lost 4 bases, leaving 5 bases of the junction unmatched. CDR3 length equals 13 residues. The germline V gene encodes CDR1 LGHDT and CDR2 YNNKEL (reference sequence). CDR3 protein: CASSLRTGAEQYF. The CDR3 DNA is TGTGCCAGCAGCCTTAGGACAGGGGCTGAGCAGTACTTC.

The V and J genes are TRBV4-1 and TRBJ2-1; 11 bases are shared with TRBD1. Germline lookup yields CDR1 MGHRA and CDR2 YSYEKL. With V trimmed by 2 bases and J by 9 bases, 6 bases remained unmatched. The CDR3 covers 15 residues. The CDR3 reads CASSQRRTGGSEQFF. The CDR3 nucleotides are TGCGCCAGCAGCCAACGGAGGACAGGGGGCAGTGAGCAGTTCTTC.

This clone was picked up one time. The rearrangement joins TRBV19 to TRBJ2-1; D ambiguous. Germline CDR1 reads LNHDA; CDR2 reads SQIVND (reference sequence). This CDR3 spans 15 amino acids. Trimming took 8 bases from V and 7 from J, leaving 21 bases between them. The CDR3 loop is CASGWSGLGKNEQFF. The CDR3 nucleotides read TGTGCCAGTGGTTGGTCCGGGTTAGGAAAGAATGAGCAGTTCTTC.

V gene TRBV7-9 combines with J gene TRBJ1-1, with a tentative D call TRBD1 (5 bases). CDR3 length: 15 residues. Germline CDR1 and CDR2: SEHNR and FQNEAQ (reference sequence). Trimming removed 3 bases from V and 0 bases from J, with 11 bases in between. CDR3 sequence (DNA): TGTGCCAGCAGCTTCCGGGGGAATATGAACACTGAAGCTTTCTTT. This encodes CASSFRGNMNTEAFF.

The rearrangement uses TRBV28 and TRBJ2-1, with 8 bases that match TRBD1. CDR3 size: 16 residues. V lost 5 bases to trimming and J lost 4 bases; unmatched junction nucleotides: 10. Germline V lookup: CDR1 MDHEN, CDR2 SYDVKM. For the CDR3, the DNA is TGTGCCAGCAGTACTGGGGGACAGGCTTATTACAATGAGCAGTTCTTC. Amino acids: CASSTGGQAYYNEQFF.

This clone was detected only once. The genes are TRBV18 and TRBJ2-7; 9 positions match TRBD1. The CDR3 spans 15 residues. V lost 2 bases, J lost 3 bases, and 5 bases stayed unmatched. The germline V gene has CDR1 KGHSH and CDR2 LQKENI. The CDR3 DNA is TGTGCCAGCTCACCAGGGACAGGGAAACTCTACGAGCAGTACTTC. Its translation: CASSPGTGKLYEQYF.

This chain uses TRBV7-9 with TRBJ1-1; TRBD1 matches at 8 bases. V lost 4 bases and J lost 4; bases outside the gene matches: 8. The germline V gene encodes CDR1 SEHNR and CDR2 FQNEAQ (reference sequence). This CDR3 contains 15 residues. Here the CDR3 reads CASSSRQGSSTEAFF. In DNA form, the CDR3 reads TGTGCCAGCAGCTCCCGACAGGGGTCTAGCACTGAAGCTTTCTTT.

The sample holds a few counts of this clone. This chain joins TRBV28 and TRBJ2-1; TRBD2 matches 10 bases. This CDR3 spans 15 amino acids. V trimming: 6 bases; J trimming: 7 bases; junction bases outside the gene matches: 9. Germline values: CDR1 MDHEN, CDR2 SYDVKM. The CDR3 is CASSPTGLATNEQFF. The DNA of the CDR3 is TGTGCCAGCAGCCCTACGGGACTAGCGACGAATGAGCAGTTCTTC.

CDR3 region: CASSNDRGAYEQYF. CDR3 bases: TGTGCCAGCAGTAACGACAGGGGCGCCTACGAGCAGTACTTC. The V gene is TRBV28, the J gene TRBJ2-7; TRBD1 matches 8 bases. Trimming took 5 bases from V and 2 from J; bases not matched to a gene: 5. This CDR3 has 14 amino acids. Germline lookup yields CDR1 MDHEN and CDR2 SYDVKM.

This chain connects TRBV7-6 to TRBJ1-6; D is unresolved. Deletions cut 1 base from V and 0 bases from J, with 7 bases between. The germline gives CDR1 SGHVS, CDR2 FNYEAQ. The CDR3 extends over 16 amino acids. The CDR3 here is CASSLELASYNSPLHF. CDR3 coding DNA: TGTGCCAGCAGCTTAGAACTAGCCTCCTATAATTCACCCCTCCACTTT. Combining the CDR3 with reference TRBV7-6 and TRBJ1-6 gives the whole variable domain GAGVSQSPRYKVTKRGQDVALRCDPISGHVSLYWYRQALGQGPEFLTYFNYEAQQDKSGLPNDRFSAERPEGSISTLTIQRTEQRDSAMYRCASSLELASYNSPLHFGNGTRLTVT.

The rearrangement uses TRBV15 and TRBJ1-4; 8 bases map to TRBD1. J was trimmed by 13 bases and V by 0 bases; bases with no gene match: 7. In germline, CDR1 is LNHNV, CDR2 YYDKDF (reference sequence). This CDR3 region has 14 residues. As DNA, the CDR3 is TGTGCCACCAGCAGAGATCGGGCAGGGGGCTTACTGTTTTTT. Protein sequence: CATSRDRAGGLLFF.

The CDR3 DNA follows: TGTGCCAGCAGTGGAAATGGTGCCTACGAGCAGTACTTC. This translates into CASSGNGAYEQYF. The genes are TRBV2 and TRBJ2-7; no definite D call. The germline V gene encodes CDR1 SNHLY and CDR2 FYNNEI. This CDR3 spans 13 amino acids. The V gene lost 4 bases and the J gene lost 2 bases, with 9 bases spanning the gap.

J is TRBJ1-6 and V is TRBV6-5, with 8 bases matching TRBD1. The CDR3 extends over 14 amino acids. Germline V gives CDR1 MNHEY, CDR2 SVGAGI. Germline trimming cut 4 bases from V and 7 bases from J; bases unmatched to any gene: 3. The CDR3 DNA sequence: TGTGCCAGCAGTTCCAGACAGGGGAATTCACCCCTCCACTTT. This translates into CASSSRQGNSPLHF.

Turning to this clone: A junction end diverges from the germline sequence, so it may reflect a read error. V and J are TRBV28 and TRBJ2-7; maybe TRBD1 (6 bases). The germline V gene encodes CDR1 MDHEN and CDR2 SYDVKM. CDR3 length: 10 residues. The CDR3 DNA follows: TGTGCCAGCAGTTTCGGCAGGGGCCCCTTC. It is translated as CASSFGRGPF.

This chain uses TRBV28 with TRBJ1-5; 10 bases map to TRBD1. The CDR3 length is 14 residues. CDR1 MDHEN and CDR2 SYDVKM come from the germline V gene. With V trimmed by 4 bases and J by 5 bases, 2 bases remained unmatched. This CDR3 is CASSSTGGYQPQHF. In DNA, the CDR3 is TGTGCCAGCAGTTCGACAGGGGGCTATCAGCCCCAGCATTTT. Filled out from reference TRBV28 and TRBJ1-5, the complete variable domain reads DVKVTQSSRYLVKRTGEKVFLECVQDMDHENMFWYRQDPGLGLRLIYFSYDVKMKEKGDIPEGYSVSREKKERFSLILESASTNQTSMYLCASSSTGGYQPQHFGDGTRLSIL.

V gene TRBV24-1 combines with J gene TRBJ2-5, with TRBD1 matching 8 bases. The CDR3 consists of 15 residues. Germline assignment: CDR1 KGHDR and CDR2 SFDVKD. J gave up 4 bases and V 4 bases, and 7 bases lay outside the gene matches. The CDR3: CATSDHLDRGETQYF. In DNA form, the CDR3 reads TGTGCCACCAGTGACCACTTAGACAGGGGAGAGACCCAGTACTTC.

This clone appeared a single time. The DNA of the CDR3 is TGTGCCAGCAGCTTAATAGGACTAGCGGGGGGAGTGGCAGATACGCAGTATTTT. This sequence encodes CASSLIGLAGGVADTQYF. V is TRBV7-2 and J is TRBJ2-3; 14 bases align to TRBD2. CDR3 length: 18 residues. With 2 bases clipped from V and 4 bases from J, the junction kept 8 bases outside the gene matches. Germline V CDR1 and CDR2: SGHTA, FQGNSA.

CDR3 sequence: CASSRDRGRGETQYF. CDR3 nucleotides: TGCGCCAGTAGCAGGGACAGGGGGCGCGGAGAGACCCAGTACTTC. This rearrangement joins TRBV5-1 to TRBJ2-5; 12 nucleotides line up with TRBD1. J lost 4 bases, V lost 8 bases, and 9 bases had no gene match. Germline assignment: CDR1 SGHRS and CDR2 YFSETQ. This CDR3 has 15 residues.

The chain employs TRBV5-4 and TRBJ1-1; no clear D gene. The CDR3 has 13 amino acids. The V and J ends lost 5 bases and 7 bases respectively, with 15 bases between them. The germline V gene has CDR1 SGHNT and CDR2 YYREEE (reference sequence). This chain's CDR3 is CASSSGGRVEAFF. The DNA of the CDR3 is TGTGCCAGCAGTTCTGGCGGTAGGGTTGAAGCTTTCTTT. The complete variable domain, with remaining parts taken from reference TRBV5-4 and TRBJ1-1, reads ETGVTQSPTHLIKTRGQQVTLRCSSQSGHNTVSWYQQALGQGPQFIFQYYREEENGRGNFPPRFSGLQFPNYSSELNVNALELDDSALYLCASSSGGRVEAFFGQGTRLTVV.

This chain connects TRBV4-1 to TRBJ2-2; the D call may be TRBD1 or TRBD2 (7 bases each). V gave up 2 bases and J gave up 2 bases, with 15 bases separating them. The CDR3 runs to 17 residues. Germline loops: CDR1 MGHRA, CDR2 YSYEKL. The CDR3 nucleotides read TGCGCCAGCAGCCAAACTGGCAGGGGGGGAAACACCGGGGAGCTGTTTTTT. Translating it yields CASSQTGRGGNTGELFF.

This clone was counted between two and nine times. The genes are TRBV5-1 and TRBJ1-5; 10 nucleotides line up with TRBD1. Germline V gene sequence: CDR1 SGHRS, CDR2 YFSETQ. Trimming removed 0 bases from V and 5 bases from J; junction bases left unmatched: 2. CDR3 length equals 15 residues. CDR3 bases: TGCGCCAGCAGCTTGGGACAGGGGGCTCATCAGCCCCAGCATTTT. Protein: CASSLGQGAHQPQHF.

This chain uses TRBV4-1 with TRBJ2-3; weak D call: TRBD2 (5 bases). Trimming shortened V by 1 base and J by 2 bases, and 16 bases separated the two germline ends. The CDR3 has 17 amino acids. Germline CDR1 is MGHRA and CDR2 is YSYEKL. CDR3 residues: CASSQGGRGLNTDTQYF. The CDR3 region has the DNA TGCGCCAGCAGCCAAGGGGGTAGAGGGTTGAACACAGATACGCAGTATTTT.

The chain joins TRBV2 to TRBJ1-1; D ambiguous. V lost 4 bases to trimming and J lost 4 bases, with 10 bases between them. The CDR3 is made up of 13 amino acids. Germline loops: CDR1 SNHLY, CDR2 FYNNEI. The CDR3: CASSAGIGTEAFF. Here the CDR3 DNA reads TGTGCCAGCAGTGCGGGAATCGGCACTGAAGCTTTCTTT.